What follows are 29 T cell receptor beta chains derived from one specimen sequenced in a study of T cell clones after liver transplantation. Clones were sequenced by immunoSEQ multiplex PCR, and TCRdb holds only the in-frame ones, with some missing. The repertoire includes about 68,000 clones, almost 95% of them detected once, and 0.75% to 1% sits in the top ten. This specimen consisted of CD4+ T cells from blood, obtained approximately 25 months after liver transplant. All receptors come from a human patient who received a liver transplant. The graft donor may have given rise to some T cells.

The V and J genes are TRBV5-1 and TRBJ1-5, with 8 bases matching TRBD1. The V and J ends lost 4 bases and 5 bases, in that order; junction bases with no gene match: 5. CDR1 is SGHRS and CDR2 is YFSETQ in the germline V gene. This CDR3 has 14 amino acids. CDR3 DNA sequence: TGCGCCAGCAGCCCTGGACAGGGTGATCAGCCCCAGCATTTT. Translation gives CASSPGQGDQPQHF.

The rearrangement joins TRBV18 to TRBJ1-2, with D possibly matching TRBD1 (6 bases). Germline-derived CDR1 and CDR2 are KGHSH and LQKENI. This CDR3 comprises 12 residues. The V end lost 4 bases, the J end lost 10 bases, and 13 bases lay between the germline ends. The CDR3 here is CASSRRDTFYTF. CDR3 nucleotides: TGTGCCAGCTCACGCCGGGACACCTTCTACACCTTC.

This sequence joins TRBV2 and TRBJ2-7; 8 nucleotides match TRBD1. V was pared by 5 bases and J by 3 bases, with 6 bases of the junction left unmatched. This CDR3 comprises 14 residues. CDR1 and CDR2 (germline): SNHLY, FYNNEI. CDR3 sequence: CASSPDRGFYEQYF. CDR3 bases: TGTGCCAGCAGTCCCGACAGGGGTTTCTACGAGCAGTACTTC.

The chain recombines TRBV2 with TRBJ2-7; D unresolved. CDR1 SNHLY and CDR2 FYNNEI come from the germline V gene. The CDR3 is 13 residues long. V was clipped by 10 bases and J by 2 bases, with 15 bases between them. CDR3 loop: CATRPDPPYEQYF. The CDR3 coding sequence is TGTGCCACAAGACCGGACCCCCCCTACGAGCAGTACTTC.

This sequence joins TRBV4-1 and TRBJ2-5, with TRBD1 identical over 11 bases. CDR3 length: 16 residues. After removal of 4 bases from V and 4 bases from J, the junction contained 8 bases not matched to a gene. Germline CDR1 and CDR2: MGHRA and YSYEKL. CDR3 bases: TGCGCCAGCAGCCCGCTGGGACAGGGGGTCCGAGAGACCCAGTACTTC. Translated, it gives CASSPLGQGVRETQYF.

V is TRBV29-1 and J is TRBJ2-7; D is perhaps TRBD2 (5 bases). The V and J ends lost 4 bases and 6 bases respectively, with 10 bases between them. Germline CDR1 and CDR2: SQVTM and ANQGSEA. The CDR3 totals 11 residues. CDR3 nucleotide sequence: TGCAGCGTTGCTACTAGGGTCGAGCAGTACTTC. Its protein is CSVATRVEQYF.

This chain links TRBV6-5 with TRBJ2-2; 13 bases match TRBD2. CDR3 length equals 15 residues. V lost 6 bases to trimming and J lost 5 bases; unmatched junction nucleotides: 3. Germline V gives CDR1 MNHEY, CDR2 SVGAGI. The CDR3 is CASRQLAGGTGELFF. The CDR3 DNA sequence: TGTGCCAGCAGGCAACTAGCGGGGGGGACCGGGGAGCTGTTTTTT.

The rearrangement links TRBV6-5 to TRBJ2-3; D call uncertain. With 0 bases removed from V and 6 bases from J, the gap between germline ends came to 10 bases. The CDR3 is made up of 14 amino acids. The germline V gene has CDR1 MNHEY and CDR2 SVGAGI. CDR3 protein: CASSYSGPGDTQYF. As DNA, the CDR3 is TGTGCCAGCAGTTACTCGGGCCCCGGGGATACGCAGTATTTT.

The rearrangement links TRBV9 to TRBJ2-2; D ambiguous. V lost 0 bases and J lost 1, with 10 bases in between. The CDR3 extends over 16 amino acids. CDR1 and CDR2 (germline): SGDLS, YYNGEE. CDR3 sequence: CASSVDPLQNTGELFF. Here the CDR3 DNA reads TGTGCCAGCAGCGTAGATCCTTTGCAGAACACCGGGGAGCTGTTTTTT. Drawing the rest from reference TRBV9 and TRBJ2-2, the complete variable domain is DSGVTQTPKHLITATGQRVTLRCSPRSGDLSVYWYQQSLDQGLQFLIQYYNGEERAKGNILERFSAQQFPDLHSELNLSSLELGDSALYFCASSVDPLQNTGELFFGEGSRLTVL.

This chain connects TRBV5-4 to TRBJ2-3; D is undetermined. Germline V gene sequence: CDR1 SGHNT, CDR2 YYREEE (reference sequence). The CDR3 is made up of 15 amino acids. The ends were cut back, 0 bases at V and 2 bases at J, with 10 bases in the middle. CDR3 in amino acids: CASSLEQRNTDTQYF. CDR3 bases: TGTGCCAGCAGCTTGGAACAGAGAAACACAGATACGCAGTATTTT.

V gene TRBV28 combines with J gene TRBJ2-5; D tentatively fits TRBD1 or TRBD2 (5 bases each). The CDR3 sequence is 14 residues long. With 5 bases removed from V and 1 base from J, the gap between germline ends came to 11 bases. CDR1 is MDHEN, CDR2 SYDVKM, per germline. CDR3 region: CASSPSGTQETQYF. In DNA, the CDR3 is TGTGCCAGCAGTCCCTCCGGGACCCAAGAGACCCAGTACTTC.

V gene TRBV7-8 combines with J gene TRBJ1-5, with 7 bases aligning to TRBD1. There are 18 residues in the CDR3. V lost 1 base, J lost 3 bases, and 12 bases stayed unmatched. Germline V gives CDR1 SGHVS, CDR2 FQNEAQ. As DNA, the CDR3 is TGTGCCAGCAGCTTAGTTTGGGGAGGGGGCATGAACAATCAGCCCCAGCATTTT. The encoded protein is CASSLVWGGGMNNQPQHF. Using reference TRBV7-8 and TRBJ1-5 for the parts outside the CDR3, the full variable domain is GAGVSQSPRYKVAKRGQDVALRCDPISGHVSLFWYQQALGQGPEFLTYFQNEAQLDKSGLPSDRFFAERPEGSVSTLKIQRTQQEDSAVYLCASSLVWGGGMNNQPQHFGDGTRLSIL.

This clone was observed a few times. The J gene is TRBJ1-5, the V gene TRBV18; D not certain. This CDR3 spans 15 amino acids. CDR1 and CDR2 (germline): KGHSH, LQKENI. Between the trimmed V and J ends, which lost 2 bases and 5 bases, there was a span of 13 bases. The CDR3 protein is CASSPEAGRDQPQHF. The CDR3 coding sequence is TGTGCCAGCTCACCAGAAGCCGGGAGAGATCAGCCCCAGCATTTT.

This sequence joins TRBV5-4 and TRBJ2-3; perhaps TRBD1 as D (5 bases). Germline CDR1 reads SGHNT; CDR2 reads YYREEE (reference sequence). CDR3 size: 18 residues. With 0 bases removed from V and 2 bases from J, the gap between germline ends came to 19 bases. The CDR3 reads CASSLGRVGPMNTDTQYF. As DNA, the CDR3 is TGTGCCAGCAGCTTGGGGCGTGTGGGGCCAATGAACACAGATACGCAGTATTTT.

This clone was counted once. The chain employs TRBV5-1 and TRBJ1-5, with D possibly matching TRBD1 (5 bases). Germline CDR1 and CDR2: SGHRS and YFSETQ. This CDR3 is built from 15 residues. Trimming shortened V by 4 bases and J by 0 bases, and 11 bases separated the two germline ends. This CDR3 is CASSRDGGSNQPQHF. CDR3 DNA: TGCGCCAGCAGCAGGGACGGGGGTAGCAATCAGCCCCAGCATTTT.

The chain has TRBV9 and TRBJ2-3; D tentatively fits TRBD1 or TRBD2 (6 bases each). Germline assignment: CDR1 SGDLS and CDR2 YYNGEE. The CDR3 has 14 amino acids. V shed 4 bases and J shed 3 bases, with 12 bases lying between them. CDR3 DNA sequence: TGTGCCAGCAGCCTGGGGGGCAATACAGATACGCAGTATTTT. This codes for CASSLGGNTDTQYF.

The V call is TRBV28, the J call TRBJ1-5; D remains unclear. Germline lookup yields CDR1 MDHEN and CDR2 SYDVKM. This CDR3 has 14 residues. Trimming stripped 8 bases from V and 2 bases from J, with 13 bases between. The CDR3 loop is CASDIRGGNQPQHF. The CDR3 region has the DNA TGTGCCAGCGATATTCGGGGTGGCAATCAGCCCCAGCATTTT.

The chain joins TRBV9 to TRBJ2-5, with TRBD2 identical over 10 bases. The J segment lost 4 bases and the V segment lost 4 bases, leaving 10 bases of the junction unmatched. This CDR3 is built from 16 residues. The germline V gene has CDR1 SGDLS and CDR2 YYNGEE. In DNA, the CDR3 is TGTGCCAGCAGCACAGCGGGAGGGCAGAATTTAGAGACCCAGTACTTC. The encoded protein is CASSTAGGQNLETQYF.

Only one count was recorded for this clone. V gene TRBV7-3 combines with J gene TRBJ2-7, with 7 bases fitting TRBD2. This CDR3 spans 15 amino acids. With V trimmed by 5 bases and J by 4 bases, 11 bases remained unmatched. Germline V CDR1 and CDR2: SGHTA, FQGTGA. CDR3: CASSPLAAGLYEQYF. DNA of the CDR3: TGTGCCAGCAGCCCACTGGCAGCGGGGTTATACGAGCAGTACTTC.

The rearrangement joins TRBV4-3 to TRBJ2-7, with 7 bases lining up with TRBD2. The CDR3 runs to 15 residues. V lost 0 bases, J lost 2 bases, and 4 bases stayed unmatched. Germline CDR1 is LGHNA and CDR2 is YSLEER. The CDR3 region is CASSQDVLAAYEQYF. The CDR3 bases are TGCGCCAGCAGCCAAGATGTGCTAGCGGCCTACGAGCAGTACTTC.

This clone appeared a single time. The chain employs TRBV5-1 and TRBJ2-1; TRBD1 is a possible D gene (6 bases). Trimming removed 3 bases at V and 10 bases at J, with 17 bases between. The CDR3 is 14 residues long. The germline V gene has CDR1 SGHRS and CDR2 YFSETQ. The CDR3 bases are TGCGCCAGCAGCTCTGTACAGGGAAGGTTCGAGCAGTTCTTC. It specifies CASSSVQGRFEQFF.

CDR3 protein: CAISESSGPGGFF. The CDR3 region has the DNA TGTGCCATCAGTGAGTCTTCGGGCCCGGGGGGCTTCTTT. The chain has TRBV10-3 and TRBJ1-1, with D possibly matching TRBD1 (6 bases). The CDR3 consists of 13 residues. The V end lost 0 bases, the J end lost 14 bases, and 16 bases lay between the germline ends. Germline CDR1 reads ENHRY; CDR2 reads SYGVKD.

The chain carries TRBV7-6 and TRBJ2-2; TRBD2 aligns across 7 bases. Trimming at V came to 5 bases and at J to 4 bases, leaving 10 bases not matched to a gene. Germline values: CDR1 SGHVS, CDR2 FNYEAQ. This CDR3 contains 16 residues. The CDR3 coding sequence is TGTGCCAGCAGCCCAGAGGCGGGAGTTATCACCGGGGAGCTGTTTTTT. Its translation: CASSPEAGVITGELFF. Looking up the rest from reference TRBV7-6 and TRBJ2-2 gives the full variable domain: GAGVSQSPRYKVTKRGQDVALRCDPISGHVSLYWYRQALGQGPEFLTYFNYEAQQDKSGLPNDRFSAERPEGSISTLTIQRTEQRDSAMYRCASSPEAGVITGELFFGEGSRLTVL.

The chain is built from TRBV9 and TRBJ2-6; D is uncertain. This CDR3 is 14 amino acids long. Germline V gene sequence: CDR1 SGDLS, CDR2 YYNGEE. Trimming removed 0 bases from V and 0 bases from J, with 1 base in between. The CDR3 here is CASSVVSGANVLTF. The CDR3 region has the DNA TGTGCCAGCAGCGTAGTCTCTGGGGCCAACGTCCTGACTTTC.

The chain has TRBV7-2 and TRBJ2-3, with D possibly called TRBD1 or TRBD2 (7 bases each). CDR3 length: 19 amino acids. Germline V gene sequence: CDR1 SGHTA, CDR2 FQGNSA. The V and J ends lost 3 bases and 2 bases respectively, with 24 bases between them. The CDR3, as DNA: TGTGCCAGCAGCTTCCCGAACGCCGGCAGGGGGGGAACCACAGATACGCAGTATTTT. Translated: CASSFPNAGRGGTTDTQYF.

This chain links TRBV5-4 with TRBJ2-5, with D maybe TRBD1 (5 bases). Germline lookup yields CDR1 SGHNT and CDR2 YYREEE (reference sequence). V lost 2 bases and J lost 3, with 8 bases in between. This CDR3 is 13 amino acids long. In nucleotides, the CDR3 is TGTGCCAGCAGCTTCGGCAGGGAAGAGACCCAGTACTTC. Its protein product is CASSFGREETQYF.

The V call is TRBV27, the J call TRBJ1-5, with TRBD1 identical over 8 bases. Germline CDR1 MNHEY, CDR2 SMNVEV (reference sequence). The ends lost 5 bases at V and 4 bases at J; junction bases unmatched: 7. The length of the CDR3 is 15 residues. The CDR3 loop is CASSGHGQGNQPQHF. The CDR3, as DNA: TGTGCCAGCAGTGGCCACGGACAGGGTAATCAGCCCCAGCATTTT.

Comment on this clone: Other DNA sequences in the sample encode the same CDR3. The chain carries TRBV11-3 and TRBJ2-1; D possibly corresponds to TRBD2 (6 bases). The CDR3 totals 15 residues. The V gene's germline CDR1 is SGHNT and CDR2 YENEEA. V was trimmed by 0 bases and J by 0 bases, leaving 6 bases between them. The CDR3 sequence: CASSLDGSSYNEQFF. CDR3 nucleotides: TGTGCCAGCAGCTTAGACGGGAGCTCCTACAATGAGCAGTTCTTC.

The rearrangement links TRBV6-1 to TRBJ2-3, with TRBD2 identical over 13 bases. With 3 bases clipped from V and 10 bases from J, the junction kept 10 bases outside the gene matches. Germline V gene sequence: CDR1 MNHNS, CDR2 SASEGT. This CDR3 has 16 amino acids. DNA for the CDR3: TGTGCCAGCAGTGAGGGGACTAGCGGGGCCGCTGGTCCGCAGTATTTT. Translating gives CASSEGTSGAAGPQYF.